The 5 T cell receptor beta chains listed next were all sequenced from one sample in a study of vaccination effects on CD4 cells after COVID-19. Their recognized antigens are unknown. The assay was immunoSEQ multiplex PCR, and TCRdb's table has in-frame clones only and misses some. The table lists more than 30,000 clones, around three quarters of them singletons. Following an approximately 11-day culture, CD4+ T cells were purified. Sequenced material: CD4+ T cells from PBMCs cultured without peptide, taken before COVID-19 vaccination. The receptor set was obtained from a human donor who received a COVID-19 vaccine.

This clone has just a few counts. The V call is TRBV5-1, the J call TRBJ2-1, with D uncertain. V lost 1 base and J 1 base, leaving 6 bases between the germline ends. The CDR3 totals 14 residues. Germline-derived CDR1 and CDR2 are SGHRS and YFSETQ. The CDR3 region is CASSLLQSYNEQFF. The CDR3 DNA reads as TGCGCCAGCAGCTTGTTGCAATCCTACAATGAGCAGTTCTTC.

The CDR3 DNA reads as TGCGCCAGCAGCCCTCAACAGCTCGCAACTAATGAAAAACTGTTTTTT. Its translation: CASSPQQLATNEKLFF. The chain has TRBV4-1 and TRBJ1-4; no firm D call. Between the trimmed V and J ends, which lost 4 bases and 0 bases, there was a span of 12 bases. The CDR3 length is 16 residues. Germline CDR1 reads MGHRA; CDR2 reads YSYEKL.

J is TRBJ1-5 and V is TRBV27, with unresolved D. Germline values: CDR1 MNHEY, CDR2 SMNVEV (reference sequence). Trimming shortened V by 5 bases and J by 7 bases, and 24 bases separated the two germline ends. The CDR3 totals 17 residues. The CDR3, as DNA: TGTGCCAGCAGTCCCTCCTCGCGCCGACGGGGAGGACAGCCCCAGCATTTT. It yields the protein CASSPSSRRRGGQPQHF.

The V gene is TRBV7-8, the J gene TRBJ2-5, with 11 bases fitting TRBD2. The trim removed 4 bases at V and 4 bases at J, leaving 5 bases unmatched. Germline CDR1 and CDR2: SGHVS and FQNEAQ. CDR3 size: 15 residues. The CDR3 region has the DNA TGTGCCAGCAGCTCCCAACTAGCGGGAGTAGAGACCCAGTACTTC. This encodes CASSSQLAGVETQYF.

V and J are TRBV29-1 and TRBJ1-1; tentative D call: TRBD1 (5 bases). The CDR3 length is 11 residues. CDR1 is SQVTM and CDR2 is ANQGSEA in the germline V gene. V lost 0 bases and J lost 10, with 9 bases in between. The CDR3 nucleotides are TGCAGCGTTGAAGATCCCGGGGGAGCTTTCTTT. The encoded protein is CSVEDPGGAFF. The full variable domain, in which reference TRBV29-1 and TRBJ1-1 provide the parts outside the CDR3, is SAVISQKPSRDICQRGTSLTIQCQVDSQVTMMFWYRQQPGQSLTLIATANQGSEATYESGFVIDKFPISRPNLTFSTLTVSNMSPEDSSIYLCSVEDPGGAFFGQGTRLTVV.